This TCR beta chain appears in the sequencing data of a study of cytomegalovirus exposure and HLA in healthy donors. Findings and limits, study-wide: In vitro, three CMV-associated chains proved specific for CMV antigens.

CDR3 length: 15 residues. Looked up from germline, CDR1 is SGHNT and CDR2 is YYREEE (reference sequence). The ends lost 3 bases at V and 3 bases at J; junction bases unmatched: 8. Worth noting for this clone: Its antigen remains unknown.

The PCR was carried out with 60 Vbeta primers and 13 Jbeta primers. The assay was immunoSEQ multiplex PCR, and TCRdb's table has in-frame clones only and misses some. The table lists around 180,000 clones, around four fifths of them singletons, with roughly 1.1% in the top ten. The receptor was derived from a woman in her thirties or forties in good health and CMV-seronegative. This rearrangement joins TRBV5-4 to TRBJ1-2; 7 nucleotides line up with TRBD1. The sample comprised PBMCs. The CDR3 sequence is CASSWGVGGDYGYTF. The CDR3 coding sequence is TGTGCCAGCAGCTGGGGGGTAGGGGGCGACTATGGCTACACCTTC.